This T cell receptor (beta chain) was obtained from a study of T cell responses to AZD1222 COVID-19 vaccine. With regard to this clone: The antigen remains unidentified.

Trimming stripped 5 bases from V and 1 base from J, with 14 bases between. The CDR3 contains 14 residues. Looked up from germline, CDR1 is GTSNPN and CDR2 is SVGIG (reference sequence). Study-wide findings and caveats: The sample set comprised mostly white British donors with more females, and clonal diversity was possibly underestimated. Unmutated variant regions reportedly attract nearly half of all spike-specific TCRs. Once two AZD1222 doses were given, Spike-specific TCR breadth and depth went up.

Second-dose timings of about 4 or about 12 weeks were pooled. Clones were sequenced by immunoSEQ multiplex PCR, and TCRdb holds only the in-frame ones, with some missing. The table includes about 130,000 clones, approximately 90% detected once. The specimen was peripheral blood, collected 28 days after the second AZD1222 dose. The TCR sequence derives from an adult who received the AZD1222 COVID-19 vaccine. The chain uses TRBV30 and TRBJ1-1; no clear D gene. The CDR3, as DNA: TGTGCCTGGTATATGGGGTTCGGGAACACTGAAGCTTTCTTT. Its translation: CAWYMGFGNTEAFF. The whole variable domain, filled in from reference TRBV30 and TRBJ1-1, reads SQTIHQWPATLVQPVGSPLSLECTVEGTSNPNLYWYRQAAGRGLQLLFYSVGIGQISSEVPQNLSASRPQDRQFILSSKKLLLSDSGFYLCAWYMGFGNTEAFFGQGTRLTVV.